This T cell receptor (beta chain) appears in the sequencing data of a study of blood T cell repertoires in COVID-19. Study-level background: From the United States, Italy and Spain came samples of acute and convalescent COVID-19.

Per the study methods: Amplification with reference gene primers provided the estimates of nucleated cell counts. Here immunoSEQ multiplex PCR was the method, and the copy in TCRdb shows in-frame clones only, minus some. V, J and clone size are taken as reported in that table, and D and trimming were inferred from the DNA itself. Of about 270,000 clones listed, 84% were seen once; the top ten hold 8.6%. CDR1 SQVTM and CDR2 ANQGSEA come from the germline V gene. The CDR3 runs to 15 residues. Trimming took 5 bases from V and 4 from J, leaving 17 bases between them. The sequencing input was peripheral blood. The receptor comes from a human donor in a cohort sampled during active COVID-19. V usage is TRBV29-1 and J usage is TRBJ2-2; a weak D match, TRBD1 (5 bases). CDR3 in amino acids: CSVLQGRPGTGELFF. CDR3 bases: TGCAGCGTTCTCCAGGGTCGGCCGGGCACCGGGGAGCTGTTTTTT.